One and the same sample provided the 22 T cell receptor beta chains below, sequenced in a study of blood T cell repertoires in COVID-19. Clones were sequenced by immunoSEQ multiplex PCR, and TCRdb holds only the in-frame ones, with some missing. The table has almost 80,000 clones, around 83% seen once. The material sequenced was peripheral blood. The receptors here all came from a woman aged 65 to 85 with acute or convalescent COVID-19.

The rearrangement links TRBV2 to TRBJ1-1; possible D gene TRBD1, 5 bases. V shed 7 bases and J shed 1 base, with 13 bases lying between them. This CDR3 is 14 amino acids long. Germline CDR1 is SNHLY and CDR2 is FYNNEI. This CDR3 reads CASTGRAQNTEAFF. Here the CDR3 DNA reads TGTGCCAGCACAGGGAGGGCACAGAACACTGAAGCTTTCTTT.

In DNA form, the CDR3 reads TGCGCCAGCAGCTCCCCGGGACAGGGGATCTACCCGAACACTGAAGCTTTCTTT. This gives the protein CASSSPGQGIYPNTEAFF. The V gene is TRBV5-1, the J gene TRBJ1-1; TRBD1 matches 10 bases. The V gene's germline CDR1 is SGHRS and CDR2 YFSETQ. Germline trimming cut 3 bases from V and 1 base from J; bases unmatched to any gene: 12. The CDR3 consists of 18 residues.

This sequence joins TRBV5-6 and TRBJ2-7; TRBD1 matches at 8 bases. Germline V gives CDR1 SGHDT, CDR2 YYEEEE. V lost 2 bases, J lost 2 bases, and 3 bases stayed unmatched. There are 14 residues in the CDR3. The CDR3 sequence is CASSFGQGTYEQYF. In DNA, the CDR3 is TGTGCCAGCAGCTTTGGACAGGGAACCTACGAGCAGTACTTC. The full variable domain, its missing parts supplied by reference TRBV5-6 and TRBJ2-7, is DAGVTQSPTHLIKTRGQQVTLRCSPKSGHDTVSWYQQALGQGPQFIFQYYEEEERQRGNFPDRFSGHQFPNYSSELNVNALLLGDSALYLCASSFGQGTYEQYFGPGTRLTVT.

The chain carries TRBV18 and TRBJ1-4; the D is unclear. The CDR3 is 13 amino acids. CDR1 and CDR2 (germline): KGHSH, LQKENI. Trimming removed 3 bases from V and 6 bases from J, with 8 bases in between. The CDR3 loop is CASSPGVDEKLFF. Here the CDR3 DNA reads TGTGCCAGCTCACCGGGAGTGGATGAAAAACTGTTTTTT.

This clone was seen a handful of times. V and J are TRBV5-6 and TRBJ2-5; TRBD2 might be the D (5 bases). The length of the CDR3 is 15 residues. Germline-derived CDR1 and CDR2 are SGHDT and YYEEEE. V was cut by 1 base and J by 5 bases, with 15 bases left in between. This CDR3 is CASSLRSLGGETQYF. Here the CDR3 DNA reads TGTGCCAGCAGCTTGCGATCACTAGGTGGTGAGACCCAGTACTTC.

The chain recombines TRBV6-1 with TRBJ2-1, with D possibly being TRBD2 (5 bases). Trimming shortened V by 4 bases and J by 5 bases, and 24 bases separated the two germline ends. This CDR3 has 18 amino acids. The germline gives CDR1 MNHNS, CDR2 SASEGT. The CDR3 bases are TGTGCCAGCAGTGGGGCTCTATCACTAGTACCCCCGGACAATGAGCAGTTCTTC. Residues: CASSGALSLVPPDNEQFF.

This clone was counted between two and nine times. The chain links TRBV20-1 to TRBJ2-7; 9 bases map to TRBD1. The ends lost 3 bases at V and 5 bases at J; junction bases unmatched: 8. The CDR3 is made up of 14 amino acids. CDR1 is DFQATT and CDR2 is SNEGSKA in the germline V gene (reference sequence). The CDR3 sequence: CSASWGQGTDEQYF. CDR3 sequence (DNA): TGCAGTGCTAGTTGGGGACAGGGTACCGACGAGCAGTACTTC.

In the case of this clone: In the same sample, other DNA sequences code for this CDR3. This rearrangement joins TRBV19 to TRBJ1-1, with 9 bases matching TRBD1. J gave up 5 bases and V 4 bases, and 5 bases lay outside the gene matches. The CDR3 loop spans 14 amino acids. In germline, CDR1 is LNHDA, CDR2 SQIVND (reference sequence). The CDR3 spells CASSRDREGTEAFF. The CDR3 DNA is TGTGCCAGTAGTAGGGACAGGGAGGGGACTGAAGCTTTCTTT.

Here the CDR3 reads CASSLDTNTEAFF. The DNA for the CDR3 is TGTGCCAGCAGCCTAGACACGAACACTGAAGCTTTCTTT. This chain links TRBV7-9 with TRBJ1-1; no definite D call. V shed 5 bases and J shed 1 base, with 8 bases lying between them. The length of the CDR3 is 13 residues. Germline V gene sequence: CDR1 SEHNR, CDR2 FQNEAQ (reference sequence).

This CDR3 is CASSITGGYTEAFF. The DNA for the CDR3 is TGTGCCAGTAGTATCACAGGGGGCTATACTGAAGCTTTCTTT. The V and J genes are TRBV19 and TRBJ1-1; 9 nucleotides agree with TRBD1. The germline V gene encodes CDR1 LNHDA and CDR2 SQIVND (reference sequence). Germline trimming cut 3 bases from V and 5 bases from J; bases unmatched to any gene: 4. The CDR3 contains 14 residues.

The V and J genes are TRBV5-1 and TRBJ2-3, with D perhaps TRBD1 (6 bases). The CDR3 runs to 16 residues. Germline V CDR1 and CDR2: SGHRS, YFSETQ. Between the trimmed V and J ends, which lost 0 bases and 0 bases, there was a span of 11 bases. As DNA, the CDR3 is TGCGCCAGCAGCTTGGGAGGGGGAGCTAGCACAGATACGCAGTATTTT. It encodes CASSLGGGASTDTQYF.

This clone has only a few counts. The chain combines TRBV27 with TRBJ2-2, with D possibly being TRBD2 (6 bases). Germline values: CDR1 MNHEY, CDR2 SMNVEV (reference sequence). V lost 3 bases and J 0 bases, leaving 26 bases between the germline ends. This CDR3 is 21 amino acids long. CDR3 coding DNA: TGTGCCAGCAGTTTTAGGACCCGGGACTCCGTATTGGCCGCGAACACCGGGGAGCTGTTTTTT. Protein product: CASSFRTRDSVLAANTGELFF.

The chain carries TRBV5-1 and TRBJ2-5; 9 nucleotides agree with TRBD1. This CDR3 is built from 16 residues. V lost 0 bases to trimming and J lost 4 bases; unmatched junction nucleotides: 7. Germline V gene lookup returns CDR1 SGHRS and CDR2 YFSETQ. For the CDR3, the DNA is TGCGCCAGCAGCTTGGCGCCGACAGGGGGAACAGAGACCCAGTACTTC. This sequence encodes CASSLAPTGGTETQYF.

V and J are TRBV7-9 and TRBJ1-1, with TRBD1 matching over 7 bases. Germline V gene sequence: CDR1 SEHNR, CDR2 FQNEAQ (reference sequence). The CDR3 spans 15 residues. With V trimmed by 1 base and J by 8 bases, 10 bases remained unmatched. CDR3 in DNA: TGTGCCAGCAGCTTAGATGGCAGGGGGGCCTCAGAAGCTTTCTTT. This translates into CASSLDGRGASEAFF. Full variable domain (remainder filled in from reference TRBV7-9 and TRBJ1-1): DTGVSQNPRHKITKRGQNVTFRCDPISEHNRLYWYRQTLGQGPEFLTYFQNEAQLEKSRLLSDRFSAERPKGSFSTLEIQRTEQGDSAMYLCASSLDGRGASEAFFGQGTRLTVV.

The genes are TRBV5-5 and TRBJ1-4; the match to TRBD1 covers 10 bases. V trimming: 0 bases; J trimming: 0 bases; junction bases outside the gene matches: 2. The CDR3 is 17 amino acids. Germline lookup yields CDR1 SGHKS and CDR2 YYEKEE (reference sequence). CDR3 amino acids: CASSLETGGSTNEKLFF. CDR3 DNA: TGTGCCAGCAGCTTGGAGACAGGGGGCTCAACTAATGAAAAACTGTTTTTT. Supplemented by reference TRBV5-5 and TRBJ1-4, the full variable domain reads DAGVTQSPTHLIKTRGQQVTLRCSPISGHKSVSWYQQVLGQGPQFIFQYYEKEERGRGNFPDRFSARQFPNYSSELNVNALLLGDSALYLCASSLETGGSTNEKLFFGSGTQLSVL.

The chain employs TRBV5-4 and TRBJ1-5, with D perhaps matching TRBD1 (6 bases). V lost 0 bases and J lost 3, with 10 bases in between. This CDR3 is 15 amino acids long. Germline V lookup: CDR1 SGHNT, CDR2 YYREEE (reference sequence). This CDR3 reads CASSLDRAINQPQHF. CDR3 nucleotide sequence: TGTGCCAGCAGCTTGGACAGGGCCATCAATCAGCCCCAGCATTTT. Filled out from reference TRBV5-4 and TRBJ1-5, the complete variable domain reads ETGVTQSPTHLIKTRGQQVTLRCSSQSGHNTVSWYQQALGQGPQFIFQYYREEENGRGNFPPRFSGLQFPNYSSELNVNALELDDSALYLCASSLDRAINQPQHFGDGTRLSIL.

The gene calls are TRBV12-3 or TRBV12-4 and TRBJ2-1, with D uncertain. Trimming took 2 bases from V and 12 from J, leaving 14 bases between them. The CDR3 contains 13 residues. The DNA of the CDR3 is TGTGCCAGCAGTTTACTTCCCGAGTTCGGGCAGTTCTTC. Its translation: CASSLLPEFGQFF.

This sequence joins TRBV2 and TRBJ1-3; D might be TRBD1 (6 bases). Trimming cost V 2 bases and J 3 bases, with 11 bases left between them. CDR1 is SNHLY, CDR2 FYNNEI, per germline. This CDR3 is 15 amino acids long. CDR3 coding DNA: TGTGCCAGCAGTGAATCACAGGGTATTGGAAACACCATATATTTT. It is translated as CASSESQGIGNTIYF.

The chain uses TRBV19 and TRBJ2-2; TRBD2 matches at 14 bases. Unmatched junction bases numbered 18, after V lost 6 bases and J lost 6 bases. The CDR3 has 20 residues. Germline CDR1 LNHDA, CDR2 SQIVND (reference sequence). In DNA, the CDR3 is TGTGCCAGTAGCCGATATCTGCAGACTAGCGGGAGGGTAGACGCCGGGGAGCTGTTTTTT. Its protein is CASSRYLQTSGRVDAGELFF.

CDR3 DNA sequence: TGTGCCAGCAGCCACCAGGGGGCGGGTAATTCACCCCTCCACTTT. Its protein is CASSHQGAGNSPLHF. The J gene is TRBJ1-6, the V gene TRBV7-9; TRBD1 matches at 8 bases. The germline gives CDR1 SEHNR, CDR2 FQNEAQ (reference sequence). The CDR3 spans 15 residues. V dropped 5 bases and J dropped 6; count of bases not matched to a gene: 6.

CDR3 region: CASSPPGQPEKLFF. The CDR3 coding sequence is TGTGCCAGCAGCCCACCGGGACAGCCTGAAAAACTGTTTTTT. V gene TRBV3-1 (or the pseudogene TRBV3-2) combines with J gene TRBJ1-4; TRBD1 matches at 7 bases. This CDR3 is built from 14 residues. Germline CDR1 LGHDT, CDR2 YNNKEL (reference sequence). With 4 bases clipped from V and 7 bases from J, the junction kept 6 bases outside the gene matches.

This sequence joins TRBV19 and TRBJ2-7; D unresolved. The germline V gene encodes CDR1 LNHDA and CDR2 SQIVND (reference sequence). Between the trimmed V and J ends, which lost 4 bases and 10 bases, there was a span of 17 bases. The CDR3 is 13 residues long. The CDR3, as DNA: TGTGCCAGTAGTAATCAAGAACTTTCTTCACAGTACTTC. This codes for CASSNQELSSQYF. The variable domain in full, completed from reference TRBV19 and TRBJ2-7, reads DGGITQSPKYLFRKEGQNVTLSCEQNLNHDAMYWYRQDPGQGLRLIYYSQIVNDFQKGDIAEGYSVSREKKESFPLTVTSAQKNPTAFYLCASSNQELSSQYFGPGTRLTVT.